Detailed here is one T cell receptor (beta chain). The antigen remains undetermined. The data stem from a study of T-cell memory formation after mild COVID-19. Notes on the study in general: Whether day 37 second-wave clones are SARS-CoV-2-specific was not confirmed. Clones contracting over day 15 to 85 were CD4/CD8 balanced, with later expanders leaning CD4+.

MiXCR was run by TCRdb on the 5' RACE reads, yielding one entry per CDR3 protein. Among about 430,000 distinct CDR3 sequences listed, under 20% were seen once. Sequenced: PBMCs or a T cell subset sorted from them (not recorded which). The sequence derives from a man aged 18-30 years who had mild COVID-19 (a few samples of this study predate the infection). Cell type and time point are not known.

The CDR3 sequence is CASSSLYGGRYTQYF. The CDR3 DNA is TGTGCCAGCAGCTCCTTGTACGGGGGGCGTTATACGCAGTATTTT. This chain links TRBV11-2 with TRBJ2-3; D might be TRBD2 (7 bases). Between the trimmed V and J ends, which lost 4 bases and 7 bases, there was a span of 18 bases. CDR3 length: 15 amino acids. Germline V CDR1 and CDR2: SGHAT, FQNNGV.